This T cell receptor beta chain was recorded in a study of chemoradiotherapy in HPV16-positive cancers. Overall study results and limits: In HPV16-positive patients, HPV-responsive T-cell expansion tracked better recurrence-free survival. During treatment, candidate HPV-specific clones and E7-related motifs expanded in tumor.

On this clone: Its specificity is unknown.

The protocol was immunoSEQ multiplex PCR, while the TCRdb copy is restricted to in-frame clones and leaves out a portion. The profile covers more than 9,000 clones, with 90% appearing a single time and approximately 2.6% taken by the ten largest. J was trimmed by 2 bases and V by 0 bases; bases with no gene match: 6. CDR1 and CDR2 (germline): SEHNR, FQNEAQ (reference sequence). The CDR3 extends over 16 amino acids. The V gene is TRBV7-9, the J gene TRBJ2-7, with 8 positions matching TRBD2. Sample acquisition took place from a patient who underwent chemoradiotherapy. This TCR came from a human donor with HPV-associated anogenital cancer. CDR3 amino acids: CASSLARSGLAYEQYF. CDR3 nucleotides: TGTGCCAGCAGCTTAGCGCGTTCGGGACTAGCCTACGAGCAGTACTTC.